Below, 6 T cell receptor beta chains from the same sample are listed, as sequenced in a study of T cells after yellow fever vaccination. TCRdb recomputed calls from the 5' RACE reads with MiXCR, one row per CDR3 protein. The sample contains around 590,000 distinct CDR3 sequences, more than 9% of which appear only once. The specimen comprised PBMCs, sampled on the day of the yellow fever booster vaccination. All receptors derive from a man aged 25-40 years who received the YFV17D yellow fever vaccine.

The chain recombines TRBV3-1 with TRBJ1-2; the match to TRBD1 covers 7 bases. V shed 4 bases and J 4 bases; nucleotides not matched to a gene: 6. Germline CDR1 is LGHDT and CDR2 is YNNKEL (reference sequence). The length of the CDR3 is 14 residues. In DNA form, the CDR3 reads TGTGCCAGCAGCCGGGAGACAGGGCCCTATGGCTACACCTTC. Residues: CASSRETGPYGYTF.

The chain joins TRBV18 to TRBJ2-5; possible D gene TRBD1, 7 bases. Germline V gene data show CDR1 as KGHSH and CDR2 as LQKENI. The CDR3 is 15 residues long. V lost 5 bases, J lost 5 bases, and 18 bases lay in between. CDR3 loop: CASSSLQGTGETQYF. The CDR3 DNA reads TGTGCCAGCTCATCTCTACAGGGGACTGGGGAGACCCAGTACTTC.

This clonotype was observed a few times. The V gene is TRBV5-1, the J gene TRBJ2-1; 14 bases are a match to TRBD2. The ends lost 0 bases at V and 7 bases at J; junction bases unmatched: 3. The CDR3 covers 16 residues. Germline CDR1 is SGHRS and CDR2 is YFSETQ. Written as DNA, the CDR3 is TGCGCCAGCAGCTTGGTGCGGACTAGCGGGGGGAATGAGCAGTTCTTC. Translation: CASSLVRTSGGNEQFF.

This chain links TRBV10-3 with TRBJ2-3; possibly TRBD1 or TRBD2 for D (6 bases each). Per the germline V gene, CDR1 is ENHRY and CDR2 is SYGVKD. V dropped 5 bases and J dropped 4 bases, with 19 bases sitting between them. The CDR3 is made up of 16 amino acids. CDR3: CAISRGGIDGADTQYF. The CDR3 DNA reads TGTGCCATCAGTCGAGGGGGGATCGACGGGGCAGATACGCAGTATTTT.

This clonotype was picked up a small number of times. The chain uses TRBV7-9 and TRBJ2-1; 8 bases fit TRBD2. The CDR3 runs to 16 residues. The germline V gene has CDR1 SEHNR and CDR2 FQNEAQ (reference sequence). The V segment lost 4 bases and the J segment 6 bases; nucleotides outside the gene matches: 11. Written as DNA, the CDR3 is TGTGCCAGCAGCTCCAACTGGAGCGGGAGAGGCAATGAGCAGTTCTTC. Its translation: CASSSNWSGRGNEQFF.

The chain is built from TRBV20-1 and TRBJ2-1, with D perhaps matching TRBD1 or TRBD2 (5 bases each). CDR1 is DFQATT, CDR2 SNEGSKA, per germline (reference sequence). Trimming took 1 base from V and 6 from J, leaving 16 bases between them. This CDR3 has 15 amino acids. CDR3: CSARGTRGARNEQFF. CDR3 bases: TGCAGTGCTAGAGGTACTAGAGGGGCACGCAATGAGCAGTTCTTC.